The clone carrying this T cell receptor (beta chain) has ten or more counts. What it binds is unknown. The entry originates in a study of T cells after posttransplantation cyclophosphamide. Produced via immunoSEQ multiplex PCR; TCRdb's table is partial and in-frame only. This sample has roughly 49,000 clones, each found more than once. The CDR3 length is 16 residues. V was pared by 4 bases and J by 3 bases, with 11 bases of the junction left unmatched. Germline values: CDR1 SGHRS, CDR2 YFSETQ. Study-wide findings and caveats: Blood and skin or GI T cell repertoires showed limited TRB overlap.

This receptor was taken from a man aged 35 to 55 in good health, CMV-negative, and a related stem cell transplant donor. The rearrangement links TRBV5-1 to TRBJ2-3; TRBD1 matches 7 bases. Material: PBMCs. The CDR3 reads CASSTFTGQDTDTQYF. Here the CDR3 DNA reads TGCGCCAGCAGCACCTTTACTGGACAGGATACAGATACGCAGTATTTT. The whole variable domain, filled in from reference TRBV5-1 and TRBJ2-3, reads KAGVTQTPRYLIKTRGQQVTLSCSPISGHRSVSWYQQTPGQGLQFLFEYFSETQRNKGNFPGRFSGRQFSNSRSEMNVSTLELGDSALYLCASSTFTGQDTDTQYFGPGTRLTVL.